Described below is a single T cell receptor (beta chain) sequence and its context. Its antigen is unidentified. The data are from a study of cytomegalovirus exposure and HLA in healthy donors. V dropped 5 bases and J dropped 2; count of bases not matched to a gene: 4. CDR3 length: 14 residues. Germline V CDR1 and CDR2: LNHDA, SQIVND (reference sequence). Amplification used 60 Vbeta primers and 13 Jbeta primers. In the original workflow: A later analysis tallied roughly 77 million unique TCR beta chains, about 9.9 million of them shared. This table comes from immunoSEQ multiplex PCR, and its TCRdb copy is limited to in-frame clones, with some not included. The V and J calls and clone size come from that table; D and trimming were worked out from the DNA. The data contain about 97,000 clones, roughly four fifths of them singletons. Overall study results and limits: Across all donors, roughly uniform sequencing depth was an assumption of the presence/absence analyses.

V usage is TRBV19 and J usage is TRBJ2-3; 7 bases map to TRBD1. The sample taken for sequencing was PBMCs. The clonotype was recovered from a middle-aged man in good health and CMV-seropositive. Here the CDR3 DNA reads TGTGCCAGTAGTTCGACAGGGACCACAGATACGCAGTATTTT. Translation: CASSSTGTTDTQYF.